Following are 14 T cell receptor beta chains from one sample sequenced in a study of CD8 T cells in ankylosing spondylitis. Via MiXCR, TCRdb re-called the 5' RACE reads, giving one row per CDR3 protein. This table holds around 150,000 distinct CDR3 sequences, about a sixth found once. The sequenced material came from blood, either unsorted or a sorted T cell fraction (not recorded which). These receptors were obtained from a male donor with ankylosing spondylitis or in good health (not recorded which).

At least ten counts were recorded for this clonotype. The chain couples TRBV5-8 to TRBJ1-5, with D unclear. The ends were cut back, 2 bases at V and 4 bases at J, with 13 bases in the middle. Germline V lookup: CDR1 SGHTS, CDR2 YDEGEE. The CDR3 is 15 residues long. The CDR3 sequence is CASSFSQVINQPQHF. CDR3 in DNA: TGTGCCAGCAGCTTTTCGCAGGTTATTAATCAGCCCCAGCATTTT.

This clonotype was recorded many times. The chain carries TRBV20-1 and TRBJ2-7; TRBD2 aligns across 8 bases. The V and J ends lost 3 bases and 2 bases, in that order; junction bases with no gene match: 6. The V gene's germline CDR1 is DFQATT and CDR2 SNEGSKA (reference sequence). The CDR3 is made up of 14 amino acids. DNA for the CDR3: TGCAGTGCTAGTGGGGTAGCGGGGACCTACGAGCAGTACTTC. Its translation: CSASGVAGTYEQYF.

This clonotype was seen at least ten times. The gene calls are TRBV5-1 and TRBJ2-5; D perhaps matches TRBD2 (8 bases). V lost 0 bases to trimming and J lost 2 bases, with 14 bases between them. The germline V gene encodes CDR1 SGHRS and CDR2 YFSETQ. This CDR3 comprises 16 residues. The CDR3 here is CASSLAGGTRQETQYF. The CDR3 DNA is TGCGCCAGCAGCTTGGCAGGGGGGACTAGACAAGAGACCCAGTACTTC.

The table lists this clonotype with many counts. V is TRBV30 and J is TRBJ1-6, with D hard to call. This CDR3 has 15 amino acids. In germline, CDR1 is GTSNPN, CDR2 SVGIG (reference sequence). V was shortened by 4 bases and J by 3 bases, with 13 bases between the two germline ends. The CDR3 here is CAWKGPSIYNSPLHF. The CDR3 DNA sequence: TGTGCCTGGAAGGGCCCTTCTATCTATAATTCACCCCTCCACTTT.

This chain connects TRBV20-1 to TRBJ2-3; 7 bases line up with TRBD1. The CDR3 has 14 residues. Germline-derived CDR1 and CDR2 are DFQATT and SNEGSKA (reference sequence). V lost 1 base and J lost 6; bases outside the gene matches: 7. The CDR3 sequence is CSARGDSSGDTQYF. CDR3 DNA: TGCAGTGCTAGAGGGGACAGCTCGGGGGATACGCAGTATTTT.

This clonotype was observed a handful of times. The chain uses TRBV10-3 and TRBJ2-2; D gene unclear. The CDR3 contains 15 residues. Trimming pared 0 bases from V and 3 bases from J, leaving 8 bases between. CDR1 ENHRY and CDR2 SYGVKD come from the germline V gene. This CDR3 reads CAISESSDHTGELFF. The DNA for the CDR3 is TGTGCCATCAGTGAGTCAAGCGACCACACCGGGGAGCTGTTTTTT.

This clonotype occurred many times. The genes are TRBV5-1 and TRBJ1-3; weak D call: TRBD1 (6 bases). This CDR3 is built from 16 residues. Germline V lookup: CDR1 SGHRS, CDR2 YFSETQ. Trimming cost V 4 bases and J 0 bases, with 14 bases left between them. The chain's CDR3 is CASSAQTGGSGNTIYF. The CDR3 DNA follows: TGCGCCAGCAGCGCCCAGACAGGCGGCTCTGGAAACACCATATATTTT.

A few counts support this clonotype. The V and J genes are TRBV6-1 and TRBJ2-2, with D tentatively TRBD2 (6 bases). Germline lookup yields CDR1 MNHNS and CDR2 SASEGT. This CDR3 is built from 13 residues. Between the trimmed V and J ends, which lost 8 bases and 5 bases, there was a span of 12 bases. The CDR3 region is CASLSGHTGELFF. DNA for the CDR3: TGTGCCAGCCTTAGCGGACATACCGGGGAGCTGTTTTTT.

This clonotype was observed many times. The rearrangement joins TRBV5-1 to TRBJ2-1; D may be TRBD2 (6 bases). Germline V CDR1 and CDR2: SGHRS, YFSETQ. V lost 0 bases and J lost 7, with 11 bases in between. The CDR3 is made up of 14 amino acids. For the CDR3, the DNA is TGCGCCAGCAGCTTGGCCGGGAGTGGGAATGAGCAGTTCTTC. It codes for CASSLAGSGNEQFF.

The chain combines TRBV5-4 with TRBJ2-1, with 9 bases matching TRBD2. J lost 9 bases, V lost 2 bases, and 9 bases had no gene match. The CDR3 loop spans 15 amino acids. Germline values: CDR1 SGHNT, CDR2 YYREEE (reference sequence). As DNA, the CDR3 is TGTGCCAGCAGCTTTCCTCCTAGCGGGATAACTGAGCAGTTCTTC. The encoded protein is CASSFPPSGITEQFF.

This clonotype was counted between two and nine times. The rearrangement uses TRBV10-3 and TRBJ2-2; a possible D gene is TRBD2 (6 bases). Trimming removed 1 base at V and 4 bases at J, with 10 bases between. Germline CDR1 ENHRY, CDR2 SYGVKD. The CDR3 runs 15 residues. CDR3 bases: TGTGCCATCAGTGAGTTTCAGGGAGGCACCGGGGAGCTGTTTTTT. Translated, it gives CAISEFQGGTGELFF.

The chain has TRBV18 and TRBJ2-5; TRBD1 aligns across 7 bases. The CDR3 is made up of 13 amino acids. Trimming removed 5 bases from V and 5 bases from J; junction bases left unmatched: 5. Germline assignment: CDR1 KGHSH and CDR2 LQKENI. CDR3 in DNA: TGTGCCAGCTCAATAGGACAGGTGGAGACCCAGTACTTC. Its protein product is CASSIGQVETQYF.

The gene calls are TRBV24-1 and TRBJ1-1; possible D gene TRBD1, 6 bases. Germline V lookup: CDR1 KGHDR, CDR2 SFDVKD. V lost 0 bases and J 10 bases, leaving 14 bases between the germline ends. CDR3 size: 14 residues. The CDR3 nucleotides read TGTGCCACCAGTGATTTGCTTCGACAGGTCGGAGCTTTCTTT. It yields the protein CATSDLLRQVGAFF.

This clonotype was seen a handful of times. The chain has TRBV7-9 and TRBJ1-2, with D possibly matching TRBD1 (6 bases). Germline values: CDR1 SEHNR, CDR2 FQNEAQ (reference sequence). There are 15 residues in the CDR3. V lost 2 bases and J 3 bases, leaving 13 bases between the germline ends. CDR3 in amino acids: CASSLFRAGDYGYTF. The CDR3 nucleotides read TGTGCCAGCAGCTTATTCCGTGCAGGGGACTATGGCTACACCTTC.